This TCR beta chain stems from a study of OX40 agonist ivuxolimab in advanced cancers. Study background: Patients took ivuxolimab, an agonistic anti-OX40 (CD134) antibody. From about 20 to 79 years was the age range, with a mean of about 56 years, and about 78% were male. Study conclusions and caveats: Expanded clones were, on average, more numerous among CD8+ T cells than CD4+.

The CDR3 sequence is 15 residues long. Germline values: CDR1 SGHRS, CDR2 YFSETQ. Trimming shortened V by 0 bases and J by 2 bases, and 12 bases separated the two germline ends. Of note for this clone: Its antigen remains unidentified.

Measured with immunoSEQ multiplex PCR; TCRdb has only the in-frame clones, and not every one. Of 80,000 to 95,000 clones listed, approximately 91% are singletons. The V gene is TRBV5-1, the J gene TRBJ2-7; D is undetermined. The sequence derives from an adult with an advanced solid tumor such as melanoma, head and neck, liver or kidney cancer. The starting material was CD4+ or CD8+ T cells sorted from blood, obtained in a trial of the OX40 agonist ivuxolimab. CDR3 region: CASSLGADLAYEQYF. In DNA, the CDR3 is TGCGCCAGCAGCTTGGGGGCCGACTTGGCCTACGAGCAGTACTTC.